Listed here are 10 T cell receptor beta chains from one sample, sequenced in a study of cytomegalovirus exposure and HLA in healthy donors. This PCR relied on a set of 60 Vbeta primers and 13 Jbeta primers. Method: immunoSEQ multiplex PCR; TCRdb's copy keeps in-frame clones and lacks some. Of about 150,000 clones detected, roughly 84% appear once; the ten largest clones hold 0.38%. Sequencing was performed on PBMCs. The source is a boy younger than 10 in good health and CMV-seronegative.

The chain couples TRBV6-5 to TRBJ2-2; 8 positions agree with TRBD1. V shed 5 bases, J shed 6 bases, and the junction held 8 bases outside the gene matches. The CDR3 is 15 amino acids. Germline V gene lookup returns CDR1 MNHEY and CDR2 SVGAGI. CDR3 in amino acids: CASSARQGSSGELFF. DNA for the CDR3: TGTGCCAGCAGTGCAAGACAGGGGTCGTCCGGGGAGCTGTTTTTT.

This rearrangement joins TRBV11-1 to TRBJ2-2, with TRBD1 matching 8 bases. The germline V gene encodes CDR1 SGHAT and CDR2 FQDESV (reference sequence). J lost 0 bases, V lost 9 bases, and 9 bases had no gene match. The CDR3 runs to 16 residues. The DNA of the CDR3 is TGTGCCAGGGACTTTCCGGGACAGGCGAACACCGGGGAGCTGTTTTTT. The encoded protein is CARDFPGQANTGELFF.

This chain links TRBV5-1 with TRBJ2-7; D uncertain. V was pared by 0 bases and J by 4 bases, with 14 bases between. The CDR3 has 15 amino acids. Germline V gene data show CDR1 as SGHRS and CDR2 as YFSETQ. CDR3 in DNA: TGCGCCAGCAGCTTGGAAGTGCAGGCGAGATACGAGCAGTACTTC. Its protein is CASSLEVQARYEQYF. Using reference TRBV5-1 and TRBJ2-7 for the parts outside the CDR3, the full variable domain is KAGVTQTPRYLIKTRGQQVTLSCSPISGHRSVSWYQQTPGQGLQFLFEYFSETQRNKGNFPGRFSGRQFSNSRSEMNVSTLELGDSALYLCASSLEVQARYEQYFGPGTRLTVT.

This chain uses TRBV15 with TRBJ2-7; D might be TRBD2 (6 bases). Trimming stripped 5 bases from V and 1 base from J, with 27 bases between. The CDR3 totals 19 residues. Per germline, CDR1 LNHNV and CDR2 YYDKDF (reference sequence). The CDR3 sequence: CATSGGGLGSFLSSYEQYF. The CDR3 DNA reads as TGTGCCACCAGCGGTGGGGGACTGGGGTCCTTTTTGTCGTCCTACGAGCAGTACTTC.

This clone was detected once. The chain carries TRBV6-1 and TRBJ1-5; 7 bases fit TRBD1. Germline loops: CDR1 MNHNS, CDR2 SASEGT. The junction had 6 bases not matched to a gene; V was cut back by 4 bases and J by 3 bases. The CDR3 extends over 15 amino acids. The CDR3 region is CASSAGGMVNQPQHF. The DNA of the CDR3 is TGTGCCAGCAGTGCAGGGGGGATGGTCAATCAGCCCCAGCATTTT.

The chain couples TRBV5-1 to TRBJ2-5; TRBD1 is a possible D gene (7 bases). Trimming cost V 4 bases and J 7 bases, with 20 bases left between them. The length of the CDR3 is 15 residues. Germline loops: CDR1 SGHRS, CDR2 YFSETQ. CDR3 DNA: TGCGCCAGCAGCGGAGGGACAGCCACCCATACGACCCAGTACTTC. Residues: CASSGGTATHTTQYF.

The rearrangement joins TRBV7-2 to TRBJ1-1, with a tentative D call TRBD1 (5 bases). The CDR3 length is 15 residues. CDR1 and CDR2 (germline): SGHTA, FQGNSA. V was clipped by 3 bases and J by 0 bases, with 11 bases between them. The CDR3 sequence is CASSFSGELNTEAFF. CDR3 DNA sequence: TGTGCCAGCAGCTTTTCGGGGGAATTGAACACTGAAGCTTTCTTT.

V gene TRBV28 combines with J gene TRBJ2-7, with TRBD1 identical over 7 bases. In germline, CDR1 is MDHEN, CDR2 SYDVKM. Trimming removed 6 bases from V and 3 bases from J; junction bases left unmatched: 8. This CDR3 region has 14 residues. The CDR3 loop reads CASSRSGGSYEQYF. CDR3 DNA: TGTGCCAGCAGCCGATCAGGGGGAAGCTACGAGCAGTACTTC.

This clone occurred once. V gene TRBV6-5 combines with J gene TRBJ2-1; weak D call: TRBD1 (5 bases). The germline V gene encodes CDR1 MNHEY and CDR2 SVGAGI. Between the trimmed V and J ends, which lost 6 bases and 7 bases, there was a span of 13 bases. The CDR3 loop spans 13 amino acids. CDR3 bases: TGTGCCAGCAGCCAACTGACAGATAATGAGCAGTTCTTC. This translates into CASSQLTDNEQFF.

The chain combines TRBV5-1 with TRBJ2-7, with D possibly being TRBD2 (7 bases). The CDR3 spans 16 residues. The germline V and J ends were trimmed by 0 bases and 6 bases, with 19 bases remaining between them. CDR1 and CDR2 from the germline V gene are SGHRS and YFSETQ. This CDR3 reads CASSLAGGRGGREQYF. In DNA form, the CDR3 reads TGCGCCAGCAGCTTGGCGGGCGGCAGGGGAGGGCGCGAGCAGTACTTC.